This T cell receptor beta chain was observed in a study of T-cell memory formation after mild COVID-19. Study observations and caveats: Contracting CD4+ clones sat mainly in CM and EM; CD8+ in EMRA.

CDR3 size: 18 residues. With 0 bases clipped from V and 2 bases from J, the junction kept 10 bases outside the gene matches. The germline CDR1 and CDR2 sequences are MNHEY and SVGAGI. This clonotype was picked up a small number of times. As yet, its antigen is unknown. From 5'RACE with constant-segment primers came TCR alpha and TCR beta cDNA libraries that carried sample barcodes and UMIs. TCRdb recomputed calls from the 5' RACE reads with MiXCR, one row per CDR3 protein. The table shows about 170,000 distinct CDR3 sequences, with 13% occurring only once. The source of this sequence is a man between 18 and 35 years old who had mild COVID-19 (a few samples of this study predate the infection). Cell type and time point are not known. This rearrangement joins TRBV6-5 to TRBJ2-7; 10 positions agree with TRBD1. Sample: PBMCs or a T cell subset sorted from them (not recorded which). DNA for the CDR3: TGTGCCAGCAGTTACTCGTTAGTTAGGGACAGGGGCGCCTACGAGCAGTACTTC. Its protein is CASSYSLVRDRGAYEQYF.